This T cell receptor (beta chain) appears in the sequencing data of a study of T-cell reconstitution after alpha-beta-depleted transplantation in children. From germline, CDR1 is SGHRS and CDR2 YFSETQ. The CDR3 totals 16 residues. V lost 3 bases and J 0 bases, leaving 13 bases between the germline ends. This clonotype was counted many times. Its specificity is unknown. The TCRbeta library was prepared with unique molecular identifiers. In TCRdb, the PCR reads were re-called with MiXCR into one record per CDR3 protein. The sample gives under 75,000 distinct CDR3 sequences, roughly a tenth of which show up once; 13% is in the top ten. Findings of the study overall: One year after transplant, T-cell counts and diversity came mostly from newly produced T cells. Several hundred expanded graft clones reportedly were the source of alpha-beta T cells about two months after transplant.

The sequencing here drew on PBMCs, taken before TCRalphabeta/CD19-depleted stem cell transplant. J is TRBJ2-1 and V is TRBV5-1; D gene uncertain. This TCR derives from a boy aged 10-17 years with acute myeloid leukemia, due to receive a stem cell transplant. CDR3 sequence (DNA): TGCGCCAGCAGCTCGCCCAGCCTGAGCTCCTACAATGAGCAGTTCTTC. It translates to CASSSPSLSSYNEQFF.